The present T cell receptor (beta chain) was sequenced within a study of blood T cell repertoires in COVID-19. Study background: Spain, Italy and the United States supplied samples that represented acute and convalescent COVID-19.

Original data processing: Quantification of nucleated cells was approximated via reference gene primer amplification. Data came from immunoSEQ multiplex PCR; TCRdb stores just in-frame clones and leaves some out. Clonal size and the V and J genes are those of that table, whereas D and trimming came from the DNA. This table holds roughly 180,000 clones, 79% found once. Seattle participants joined during active infection and were tracked over time. Looked up from germline, CDR1 is LNHDA and CDR2 is SQIVND (reference sequence). The CDR3 contains 15 residues. Trimming removed 2 bases from V and 7 bases from J; junction bases left unmatched: 8.

This rearrangement joins TRBV19 to TRBJ1-5, with 7 bases fitting TRBD1. The sequence derives from a woman aged 55-70 years with COVID-19, enrolled during active disease. Sequencing used peripheral blood. The CDR3 nucleotides read TGTGCCAGTAGTATAATTGGAGGGGGCAGCCAGCCCCAGCATTTT. Translation: CASSIIGGGSQPQHF.